The 8 T cell receptor beta chains given below trace back to one sample, sequenced in a study of post-analysis software for immune sequencing data. Study-level findings and limits: Compared with controls, patients had more of 4 or 5 TRBV segments, including TRBV5-6, TRBV5-1 and TRBV20-1.

Built from TCR beta cDNA, the libraries had unique molecular identifiers in them. Each CDR3 protein is one row after TCRdb ran MiXCR on the PCR reads. Among approximately 260,000 distinct CDR3 sequences listed, 35% to 45% were seen once. No antigens are known for them. Sequencing used blood. All receptors derive from a girl under 18 with multiple sclerosis.

The sample holds a few counts of this clonotype. The V gene is TRBV7-9, the J gene TRBJ2-2, with 9 bases that match TRBD2. Germline assignment: CDR1 SEHNR and CDR2 FQNEAQ (reference sequence). The CDR3 extends over 17 amino acids. Trimming took 4 bases from V and 2 from J; bases not matched to a gene: 8. CDR3 in amino acids: CASSSPSGKSNTGELFF. The CDR3 DNA reads as TGTGCCAGCAGCTCCCCTAGCGGGAAATCCAACACCGGGGAGCTGTTTTTT.

This clonotype appeared many times. The V and J genes are TRBV7-3 and TRBJ2-3; D possibly corresponds to TRBD2 (6 bases). Trimming left V 4 bases short and J 6 bases short, with 20 bases between. The CDR3 consists of 16 residues. Germline V gene data show CDR1 as SGHTA and CDR2 as FQGTGA. This CDR3 is CASSSIKRAPRDTQYF. The CDR3, as DNA: TGTGCCAGCAGCTCCATAAAGCGGGCGCCTAGGGATACGCAGTATTTT. The variable domain in full, with the rest retrieved from reference TRBV7-3 and TRBJ2-3, is GAGVSQTPSNKVTEKGKYVELRCDPISGHTALYWYRQSLGQGPEFLIYFQGTGAADDSGLPNDRFFAVRPEGSVSTLKIQRTERGDSAVYLCASSSIKRAPRDTQYFGPGTRLTVL.

This clonotype was recorded at least ten times. The chain carries TRBV5-6 and TRBJ2-5; D possibly matches TRBD1 or TRBD2 (5 bases each). Trimming cost V 3 bases and J 5 bases, with 14 bases left between them. The germline gives CDR1 SGHDT, CDR2 YYEEEE. CDR3 length: 14 residues. CDR3 in DNA: TGTGCCAGCAGCTCGGGGCCCCGACGGGAGACCCAGTACTTC. It codes for CASSSGPRRETQYF.

This clonotype was counted many times. This chain links TRBV24-1 with TRBJ2-3; 8 nucleotides match TRBD2. This CDR3 region has 18 residues. The germline V gene has CDR1 KGHDR and CDR2 SFDVKD. The trim removed 2 bases at V and 1 base at J, leaving 10 bases unmatched. Written as DNA, the CDR3 is TGTGCCACCAGTGATTCTCACCAGCGGGAGACTGGCACAGATACGCAGTATTTT. Its protein product is CATSDSHQRETGTDTQYF.

Worth noting for this clonotype: This may arise from a read error, as a much more abundant clone is one base away. The chain employs TRBV20-1 and TRBJ2-7; 10 positions match TRBD2. The end of the DNA fits TRBJ2-4 better, so the J call may be wrong. Per the germline V gene, CDR1 is DFQATT and CDR2 is SNEGSKA (reference sequence). The CDR3 has 15 residues. The CDR3, as DNA: TGCAGTGCTAGAGATCCTAGCGGGGGAATGTACATTCAGTACTTC. This codes for CSARDPSGGMYIQYF.

This clonotype was seen only a few times. The chain combines TRBV3-1 with TRBJ2-3; 7 nucleotides line up with TRBD2. J lost 6 bases, V lost 4 bases, and 16 bases had no gene match. Germline CDR1 LGHDT, CDR2 YNNKEL (reference sequence). The CDR3 contains 17 residues. CDR3 sequence: CASSPRASGWYGDTQYF. In DNA form, the CDR3 reads TGTGCCAGCAGCCCTCGGGCTAGCGGTTGGTATGGGGATACGCAGTATTTT.

This clonotype has a handful of counts. CDR3 sequence reads: CASYTWSGELFF. The CDR3 nucleotides are TGTGCCAGCTATACTTGGTCCGGGGAGCTGTTTTTT. This chain connects TRBV28 to TRBJ2-2; unclear D gene. V was cut by 8 bases and J by 6 bases, with 10 bases left in between. The CDR3 has 12 amino acids. Germline CDR1 MDHEN, CDR2 SYDVKM.

The chain combines TRBV12-3 or TRBV12-4 with TRBJ2-3; a weak D match, TRBD2 (5 bases). The CDR3 length is 14 residues. Trimming stripped 2 bases from V and 5 bases from J, with 11 bases between. The CDR3 loop is CASSLRDKRDTQYF. CDR3 nucleotides: TGTGCCAGCAGTTTACGGGATAAGCGAGATACGCAGTATTTT.